Detailed here is one T cell receptor beta chain. Its antigen remains undetermined. No quality values exist for individual bases; no much larger clone is one base distant. Genomic DNA was extracted from sorted cells for sequencing of the TCRbeta CDR3 region. The immunoSEQ Assay was used to sequence the TCRbeta CDR3 regions. Drawn from immuneACCESS, this table holds only the in-frame rearrangements with V and J called that TCRdb kept. Clones are partly lost; checked studies trace under half to an unresolved V gene and leave the rest unexplained. The sample contains some 50,000 clones, roughly 82% of them found a single time. The ten largest account for 2% to 3% of the sample. These data are taken from a study of OX40 agonist ivuxolimab in advanced cancers. A note on the overall study: Ivuxolimab, which targeted the costimulatory receptor OX40 (CD134), was an agonistic, fully human IgG2 monoclonal antibody. The paper reports the monotherapy dose-escalation portion (N ≈ 50 patients) of the phase I ivuxolimab trial. Peripheral TCRbeta sequencing was intended to test whether TCR sequence diversity was altered and clonal T-cell expansion was caused by ivuxolimab. Among the approximately 50 dose-escalation patients, approximately 20 had hepatocellular carcinoma, roughly 15 melanoma, 9 renal cell carcinoma and 9 head and neck cancer. Prior anti-PD-1, anti-PD-L1 or anti-CTLA-4 therapy was permitted, and approximately 40% of dose-escalation patients had received checkpoint inhibitors. In the dose-escalation cohort, nearly 85% of patients were male, and the mean age was approximately 60 years with a range of roughly 20 to 80. Partial responses occurred in three dose-escalation patients: two with cutaneous melanoma and one with hepatocellular carcinoma. Intravenous ivuxolimab was administered to patients every 2 weeks at six dose levels: 0.01, 0.1, 0.3, 1.5, 3 and 10 mg/kg.

V drops 3 bases and J drops 5 bases, leaving 14 bases in between. From the germline V gene, CDR1 is MNHNS and CDR2 is SASEGT. Including the terminal cysteine and phenylalanine, the CDR3 comprises 15 residues. The CDR3 DNA has 45 bases and is translated from base 1. Patients with a history of autoimmune disease or receiving systemic immunosuppression were excluded from the trial. Peripheral blood for TCR sequencing was drawn from every dose cohort at baseline, at cycle 4 day 1 and at cycle 7 day 1. The samples were drawn from a first-in-human, open-label, multicenter phase I dose-escalation trial of ivuxolimab. The trial enrolled adults with locally advanced or metastatic head and neck squamous cell, hepatocellular, melanoma or renal cell carcinoma. Before TCR sequencing, CD4+ T cells and CD8+ T cells from peripheral blood were sorted into separate populations. Points the paper makes about the study in general: Low levels of normalized T-cell clonal expansion were also seen in some nonresponding patients. On average, CD8+ T cells showed more expanded clones than CD4+ T cells after ivuxolimab. Clonal expansion of both CD4+ and CD8+ blood T cells was observed from baseline to week 6 at doses 0.1 to 3.0 mg/kg. In partial responders in the 0.1-3.0 mg/kg groups, normalized peripheral clonal expansion was found to be among the lowest, especially among CD8+ T cells. The antigen specificity of the clonally expanded peripheral T cells was not determined.

The sequenced sample was CD4+ or CD8+ T cells sorted from blood, obtained in a trial of the OX40 agonist ivuxolimab. The source is an adult with an advanced solid tumor such as melanoma, head and neck, liver or kidney cancer. The sequence is built from TRBV6-1 and TRBJ1-5, with the identity of the D gene unclear. In nucleotide form, the sequence is TGTGCCAGCAGTGACTCCGGAGGGAATGATCAGCCCCAGCATTTT. Its amino acids are CASSDSGGNDQPQHF.